A single sample is the source of the 21 T cell receptor beta chains below, sequenced in a study of blood T cell repertoires in COVID-19. Produced via immunoSEQ multiplex PCR; TCRdb's table is partial and in-frame only. The data show roughly 190,000 clones, approximately 80% seen once. Material for sequencing was peripheral blood. The receptors were sampled from a human donor in a cohort sampled during active COVID-19.

This rearrangement joins TRBV29-1 to TRBJ2-3, with a weak D call TRBD2 (6 bases). The CDR3 totals 13 residues. The V gene's germline CDR1 is SQVTM and CDR2 ANQGSEA. The V end was cut by 3 bases, the J end by 1 base, with 8 bases between. CDR3 amino acids: CSVDRGGTDTQYF. As DNA, the CDR3 is TGCAGCGTTGATCGCGGGGGCACAGATACGCAGTATTTT.

V gene TRBV27 combines with J gene TRBJ2-7; D perhaps matches TRBD1 (6 bases). Deletions cut 5 bases from V and 6 bases from J, with 17 bases between. The V gene's germline CDR1 is MNHEY and CDR2 SMNVEV (reference sequence). This CDR3 has 14 residues. CDR3 sequence (DNA): TGTGCCAGCAGTCCCCAGGGGCGGCTGGGCGAGCAGTACTTC. Translating gives CASSPQGRLGEQYF.

V is TRBV19 and J is TRBJ1-5; no clear D. This CDR3 spans 13 amino acids. Germline V gene lookup returns CDR1 LNHDA and CDR2 SQIVND (reference sequence). Trimming cost V 9 bases and J 2 bases, with 11 bases left between them. This chain's CDR3 is CASRTRGNQPQHF. The CDR3 DNA reads as TGTGCCAGCCGTACCCGGGGCAATCAGCCCCAGCATTTT.

The chain uses TRBV5-5 and TRBJ1-1; no clear D gene. The CDR3 is made up of 14 amino acids. The V and J ends lost 1 base and 3 bases respectively, with 10 bases between them. Germline V gene lookup returns CDR1 SGHKS and CDR2 YYEKEE (reference sequence). The CDR3 DNA sequence: TGTGCCAGCAGCTTGAATGGTCTAGACACTGAAGCTTTCTTT. It encodes CASSLNGLDTEAFF.

CDR3 coding DNA: TGTGCCAGCAGCTCCGCGAAACAGGGTCGTGGCGGGCCCCAGCATTTT. This sequence encodes CASSSAKQGRGGPQHF. The V gene is TRBV11-2, the J gene TRBJ1-5, with a possible D match to TRBD1 (6 bases). This CDR3 has 16 amino acids. V was pared by 4 bases and J by 9 bases, with 22 bases between. CDR1 and CDR2 (germline): SGHAT, FQNNGV. Drawing the rest from reference TRBV11-2 and TRBJ1-5, the complete variable domain is EAGVAQSPRYKIIEKRQSVAFWCNPISGHATLYWYQQILGQGPKLLIQFQNNGVVDDSQLPKDRFSAERLKGVDSTLKIQPAKLEDSAVYLCASSSAKQGRGGPQHFGDGTRLSIL.

The CDR3 DNA sequence: TGTGCCAGCAGCTTAGTTGCTAGCGGATACGAGCAGTACTTC. This codes for CASSLVASGYEQYF. The chain uses TRBV7-8 and TRBJ2-7, with 7 bases identical to TRBD2. Trimming took 1 base from V and 4 from J; bases not matched to a gene: 4. The CDR3 is 14 amino acids. Germline V gene lookup returns CDR1 SGHVS and CDR2 FQNEAQ.

The genes are TRBV6-6 and TRBJ1-5; 9 positions match TRBD1. The germline V gene encodes CDR1 MNHNY and CDR2 SVGAGI (reference sequence). CDR3 length: 15 residues. V gave up 2 bases and J gave up 6 bases; unmatched junction bases: 5. CDR3 nucleotide sequence: TGTGCCAGCAGTTACGCGACAGGGGGGAGTCAGCCCCAGCATTTT. It codes for CASSYATGGSQPQHF.

This chain links TRBV19 with TRBJ1-1; no firm D call. Germline CDR1 is LNHDA and CDR2 is SQIVND (reference sequence). Trimming cost V 3 bases and J 5 bases, with 10 bases left between them. CDR3 size: 13 residues. CDR3 bases: TGTGCCAGTAGTATTTCTCGCGGGACTGAAGCTTTCTTT. This gives the protein CASSISRGTEAFF. The full variable domain, with the rest looked up from reference TRBV19 and TRBJ1-1, is DGGITQSPKYLFRKEGQNVTLSCEQNLNHDAMYWYRQDPGQGLRLIYYSQIVNDFQKGDIAEGYSVSREKKESFPLTVTSAQKNPTAFYLCASSISRGTEAFFGQGTRLTVV.

V gene TRBV9 combines with J gene TRBJ2-2; TRBD2 is a possible D gene (5 bases). There are 14 residues in the CDR3. V dropped 4 bases and J dropped 4 bases, with 11 bases sitting between them. CDR1 and CDR2 (germline): SGDLS, YYNGEE. Here the CDR3 reads CASSLRTGTGELFF. The CDR3 DNA reads as TGTGCCAGCAGCTTACGGACTGGCACCGGGGAGCTGTTTTTT. Looking up the rest from reference TRBV9 and TRBJ2-2 gives the full variable domain: DSGVTQTPKHLITATGQRVTLRCSPRSGDLSVYWYQQSLDQGLQFLIQYYNGEERAKGNILERFSAQQFPDLHSELNLSSLELGDSALYFCASSLRTGTGELFFGEGSRLTVL.

This clone was counted once. The chain combines TRBV3-1 (or the pseudogene TRBV3-2) with TRBJ1-4; 8 bases are a match to TRBD1. Germline CDR1 LGHDT, CDR2 YNNKEL (reference sequence). The CDR3 extends over 16 amino acids. V was clipped by 2 bases and J by 2 bases; unmatched bases: 4. CDR3 sequence reads: CASSQTTGDTNEKLFF. The CDR3 DNA follows: TGTGCCAGCAGCCAAACGACAGGGGATACTAATGAAAAACTGTTTTTT.

The gene calls are TRBV4-2 and TRBJ2-3, with TRBD2 as a possible D gene (6 bases). Germline loops: CDR1 LGHNA, CDR2 YNFKEQ. The CDR3 runs to 15 residues. Deletions cut 4 bases from V and 4 bases from J, with 15 bases between. The CDR3 spells CASSPLRAGPDTQYF. Here the CDR3 DNA reads TGTGCCAGCAGCCCGCTTCGCGCGGGACCAGATACGCAGTATTTT.

The genes are TRBV10-1 and TRBJ1-4, with 9 positions matching TRBD1. CDR3 length: 13 amino acids. After removal of 6 bases from V and 6 bases from J, the junction contained 2 bases not matched to a gene. Germline CDR1 and CDR2: WNHNN and SYGVQD (reference sequence). The CDR3 here is CASSRQGDEKLFF. The CDR3 DNA reads as TGCGCCAGCAGCCGACAGGGGGATGAAAAACTGTTTTTT.

The chain carries TRBV19 and TRBJ2-3, with 9 bases identical to TRBD2. Germline trimming cut 5 bases from V and 2 bases from J; bases unmatched to any gene: 5. The CDR3 has 15 residues. The germline V gene has CDR1 LNHDA and CDR2 SQIVND (reference sequence). The CDR3 spells CASSVTSGPTDTQYF. As DNA, the CDR3 is TGTGCCAGTAGTGTGACTAGCGGCCCCACAGATACGCAGTATTTT.

This clone was seen a single time. This chain connects TRBV3-1 (or the pseudogene TRBV3-2) to TRBJ2-1; 8 nucleotides agree with TRBD2. Looked up from germline, CDR1 is LGHDT and CDR2 is YNNKEL (reference sequence). The J segment lost 9 bases and the V segment lost 5 bases, leaving 3 bases of the junction unmatched. The CDR3 is made up of 12 amino acids. This CDR3 is CASSVAGFEQFF. CDR3 DNA: TGTGCCAGCAGCGTAGCGGGGTTTGAGCAGTTCTTC.

The rearrangement joins TRBV9 to TRBJ2-1; 9 bases line up with TRBD1. The CDR3 has 15 amino acids. The germline V gene has CDR1 SGDLS and CDR2 YYNGEE. V lost 4 bases to trimming and J lost 7 bases; unmatched junction nucleotides: 9. CDR3 loop: CASSWTGVEWNEQFF. The CDR3, as DNA: TGTGCCAGCAGCTGGACAGGGGTGGAGTGGAATGAGCAGTTCTTC.

The V call is TRBV18, the J call TRBJ1-1; the D is unclear. CDR1 is KGHSH and CDR2 is LQKENI in the germline V gene. The CDR3 loop spans 14 amino acids. Trimming removed 2 bases at V and 1 base at J, with 8 bases between. The chain's CDR3 is CASSPYTENTEAFF. CDR3 in DNA: TGTGCCAGCTCACCATACACAGAGAACACTGAAGCTTTCTTT.

The chain links TRBV5-1 to TRBJ2-4, with 8 bases identical to TRBD2. The CDR3 totals 15 residues. V shed 4 bases and J 7 bases; nucleotides not matched to a gene: 10. Per germline, CDR1 SGHRS and CDR2 YFSETQ. The CDR3 sequence is CASSASGTRGNIQYF. The DNA of the CDR3 is TGCGCCAGCAGCGCCTCCGGGACTAGGGGTAACATTCAGTACTTC.

The chain joins TRBV5-1 to TRBJ1-3; tentative D call: TRBD1 (5 bases). The CDR3 contains 13 residues. Germline assignment: CDR1 SGHRS and CDR2 YFSETQ. V was clipped by 5 bases and J by 4 bases, with 10 bases between them. The CDR3 here is CASRPAGGNTIYF. The CDR3, as DNA: TGCGCCAGCAGACCGGCAGGGGGAAACACCATATATTTT.

CDR3 sequence: CAISLGTGDTEAFF. For the CDR3, the DNA is TGTGCCATCAGTTTAGGGACAGGGGATACTGAAGCTTTCTTT. The genes are TRBV10-3 and TRBJ1-1; 10 nucleotides match TRBD1. In germline, CDR1 is ENHRY, CDR2 SYGVKD. Unmatched junction bases numbered 5, after V lost 5 bases and J lost 5 bases. The CDR3 extends over 14 amino acids.

The chain joins TRBV7-8 to TRBJ1-1; D ambiguous. The CDR3 has 11 residues. Germline V gives CDR1 SGHVS, CDR2 FQNEAQ. Deletions cut 5 bases from V and 6 bases from J, with 7 bases between. The CDR3 DNA sequence: TGTGCCAGCAGCGCCTGGCCTGAAGCTTTCTTT. The encoded protein is CASSAWPEAFF.

The table lists this clone with a count of one. This chain joins TRBV12-3 or TRBV12-4 and TRBJ1-2; 7 nucleotides agree with TRBD1. The length of the CDR3 is 13 residues. V shed 6 bases, J shed 8 bases, and the junction held 9 bases outside the gene matches. This CDR3 is CASSPTGQRGYTF. In DNA form, the CDR3 reads TGTGCCAGCAGCCCGACAGGGCAGCGCGGCTACACCTTC.